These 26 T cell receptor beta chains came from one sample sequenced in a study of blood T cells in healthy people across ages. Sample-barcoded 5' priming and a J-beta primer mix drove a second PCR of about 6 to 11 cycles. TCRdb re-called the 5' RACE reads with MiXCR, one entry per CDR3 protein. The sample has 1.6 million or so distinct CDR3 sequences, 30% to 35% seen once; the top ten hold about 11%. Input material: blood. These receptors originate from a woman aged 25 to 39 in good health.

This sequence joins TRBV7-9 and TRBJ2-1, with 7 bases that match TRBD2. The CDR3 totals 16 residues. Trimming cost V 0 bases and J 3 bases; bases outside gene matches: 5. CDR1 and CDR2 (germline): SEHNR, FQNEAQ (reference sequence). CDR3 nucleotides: TGTGCCAGCAGCTTAGCGGGGGGGATTGGCTACAATGAGCAGTTCTTC. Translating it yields CASSLAGGIGYNEQFF.

CDR3 nucleotides: TGTGCCACCGCTGGTGGGACAGATTACAATGAGCAGTTCTTC. Its translation is CATAGGTDYNEQFF. The chain has TRBV10-3 and TRBJ2-1; 7 nucleotides align to TRBD1. The V and J ends lost 10 bases and 4 bases, in that order; junction bases with no gene match: 10. CDR1 is ENHRY, CDR2 SYGVKD, per germline. This CDR3 has 14 residues.

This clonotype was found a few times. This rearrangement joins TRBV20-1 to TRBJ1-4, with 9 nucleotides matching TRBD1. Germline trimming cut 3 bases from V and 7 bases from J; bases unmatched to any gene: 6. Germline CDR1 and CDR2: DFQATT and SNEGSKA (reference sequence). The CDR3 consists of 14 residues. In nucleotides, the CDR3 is TGCAGTGCTAGGAACAGGGGGCAGGGTGAAAAACTGTTTTTT. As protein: CSARNRGQGEKLFF.

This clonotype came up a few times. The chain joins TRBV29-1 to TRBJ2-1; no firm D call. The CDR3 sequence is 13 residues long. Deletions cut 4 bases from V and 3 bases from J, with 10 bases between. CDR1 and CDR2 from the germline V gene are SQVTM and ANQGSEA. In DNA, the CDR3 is TGCAGCGTTGGCCGGCTAGACTACAATGAGCAGTTCTTC. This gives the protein CSVGRLDYNEQFF.

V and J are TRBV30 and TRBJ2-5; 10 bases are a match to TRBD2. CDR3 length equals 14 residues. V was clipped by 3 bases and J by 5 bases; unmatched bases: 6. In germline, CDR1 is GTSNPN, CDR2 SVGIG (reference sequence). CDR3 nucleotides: TGTGCCTGGAGCCCGGGACTAGCGACGGAGACCCAGTACTTC. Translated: CAWSPGLATETQYF.

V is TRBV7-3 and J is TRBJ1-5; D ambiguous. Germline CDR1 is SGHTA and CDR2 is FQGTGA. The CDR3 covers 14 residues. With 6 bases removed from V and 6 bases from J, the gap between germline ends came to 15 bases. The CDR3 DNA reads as TGTGCCAGCAGGCGTGCCCAGCCCGGTCAGCCCCAGCATTTT. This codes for CASRRAQPGQPQHF.

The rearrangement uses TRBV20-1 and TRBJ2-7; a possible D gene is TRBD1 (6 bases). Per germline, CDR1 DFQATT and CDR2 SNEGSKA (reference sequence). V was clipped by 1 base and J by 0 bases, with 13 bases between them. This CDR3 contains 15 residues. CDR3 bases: TGCAGTGCTAGAGGAGTGGGGGCGAACTCCTACGAGCAGTACTTC. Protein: CSARGVGANSYEQYF.

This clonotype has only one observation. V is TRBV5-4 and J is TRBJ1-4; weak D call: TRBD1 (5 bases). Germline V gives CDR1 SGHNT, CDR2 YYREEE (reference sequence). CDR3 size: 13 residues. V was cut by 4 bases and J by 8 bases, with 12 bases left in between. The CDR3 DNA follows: TGTGCCAGCAGCCCGGGACCTGGGGAAAAACTGTTTTTT. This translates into CASSPGPGEKLFF.

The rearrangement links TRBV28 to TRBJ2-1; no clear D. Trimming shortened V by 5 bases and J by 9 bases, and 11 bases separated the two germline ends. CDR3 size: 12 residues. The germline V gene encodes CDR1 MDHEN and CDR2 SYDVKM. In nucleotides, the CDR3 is TGTGCCAGCAGTGCATCGGCGACTGAGCAGTTCTTC. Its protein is CASSASATEQFF.

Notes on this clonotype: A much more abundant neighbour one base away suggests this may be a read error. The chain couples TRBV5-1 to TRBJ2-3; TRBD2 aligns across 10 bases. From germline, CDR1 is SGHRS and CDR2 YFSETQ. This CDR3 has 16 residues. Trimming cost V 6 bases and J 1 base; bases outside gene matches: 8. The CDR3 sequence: CASNSGTSEGTDTQYF. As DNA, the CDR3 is TGCGCCAGCAACTCCGGGACTAGCGAAGGCACAGATACGCAGTATTTT.

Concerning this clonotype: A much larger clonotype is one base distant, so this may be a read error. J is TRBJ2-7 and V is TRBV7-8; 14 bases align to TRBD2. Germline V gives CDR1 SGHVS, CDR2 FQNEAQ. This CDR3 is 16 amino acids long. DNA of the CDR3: TGTGCCAACAGCTTAGGGACTAGCGGGAGTTCCTACGAGCAGTACTTC. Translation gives CANSLGTSGSSYEQYF.

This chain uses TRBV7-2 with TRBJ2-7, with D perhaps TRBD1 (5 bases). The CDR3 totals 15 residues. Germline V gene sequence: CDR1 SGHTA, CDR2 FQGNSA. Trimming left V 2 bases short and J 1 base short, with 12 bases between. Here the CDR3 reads CASSLTRVGSYEQYF. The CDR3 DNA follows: TGTGCCAGCAGCTTAACCAGGGTAGGGTCCTACGAGCAGTACTTC.

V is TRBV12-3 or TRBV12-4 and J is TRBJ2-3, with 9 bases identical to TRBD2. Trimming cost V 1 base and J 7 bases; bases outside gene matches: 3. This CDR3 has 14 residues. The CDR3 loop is CASSLDGTSNTQYF. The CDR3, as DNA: TGTGCCAGCAGTTTAGACGGGACTAGCAATACGCAGTATTTT.

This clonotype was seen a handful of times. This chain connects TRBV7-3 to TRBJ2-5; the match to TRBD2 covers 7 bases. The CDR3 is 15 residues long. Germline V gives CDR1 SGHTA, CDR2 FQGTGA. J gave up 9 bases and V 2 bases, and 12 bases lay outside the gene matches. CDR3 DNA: TGTGCCAGCAGCTTAGGTGGGGGGGAACGAGGGGCCCAGTACTTC. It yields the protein CASSLGGGERGAQYF.

The CDR3 region has the DNA TGTGCCAGCACTTCCATAGGCCTCCCGTACGAGCAGTACTTC. Protein sequence: CASTSIGLPYEQYF. This chain links TRBV6-6 with TRBJ2-7, with unresolved D. Trimming stripped 7 bases from V and 4 bases from J, with 17 bases between. Per germline, CDR1 MNHNY and CDR2 SVGAGI (reference sequence). CDR3 length: 14 residues.

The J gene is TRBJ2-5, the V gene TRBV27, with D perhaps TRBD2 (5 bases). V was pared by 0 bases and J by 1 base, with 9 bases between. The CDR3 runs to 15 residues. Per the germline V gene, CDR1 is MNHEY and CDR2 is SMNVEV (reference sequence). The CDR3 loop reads CASSLSARGQETQYF. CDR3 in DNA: TGTGCCAGCAGTTTATCTGCCCGGGGCCAAGAGACCCAGTACTTC.

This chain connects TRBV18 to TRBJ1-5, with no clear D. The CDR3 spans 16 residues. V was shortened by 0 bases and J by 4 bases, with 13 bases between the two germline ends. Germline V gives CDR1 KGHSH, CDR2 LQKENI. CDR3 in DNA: TGTGCCAGCTCACCACCTTCATTAGGGCGGAATCAGCCCCAGCATTTT. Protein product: CASSPPSLGRNQPQHF.

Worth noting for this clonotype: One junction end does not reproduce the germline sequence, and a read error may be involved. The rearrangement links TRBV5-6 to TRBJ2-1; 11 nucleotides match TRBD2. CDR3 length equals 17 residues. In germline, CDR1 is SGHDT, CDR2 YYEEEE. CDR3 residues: CASSLTSGGFSCNEQFF. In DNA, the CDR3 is TGTGCCAGCAGCCTAACTAGCGGGGGATTCTCCTGCAATGAGCAGTTCTTC.

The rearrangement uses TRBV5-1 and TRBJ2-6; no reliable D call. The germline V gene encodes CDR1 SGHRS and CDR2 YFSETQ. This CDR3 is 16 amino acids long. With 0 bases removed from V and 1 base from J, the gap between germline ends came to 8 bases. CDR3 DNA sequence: TGCGCCAGCAGCTTGGGGGGAAAATCTGGGGCCAACGTCCTGACTTTC. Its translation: CASSLGGKSGANVLTF.

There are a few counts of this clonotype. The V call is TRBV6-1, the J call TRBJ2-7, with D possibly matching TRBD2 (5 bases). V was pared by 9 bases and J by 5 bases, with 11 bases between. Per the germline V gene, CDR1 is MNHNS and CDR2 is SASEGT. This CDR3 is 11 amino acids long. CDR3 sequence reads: CASTGSHEQYF. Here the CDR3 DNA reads TGTGCCAGTACTGGGAGCCACGAGCAGTACTTC.

The CDR3 is CSAIGTGTISEQFF. The DNA of the CDR3 is TGCAGTGCTATTGGGACAGGGACCATCAGTGAGCAGTTCTTC. V and J are TRBV20-1 and TRBJ2-1; TRBD1 matches 9 bases. This CDR3 region has 14 residues. Germline V CDR1 and CDR2: DFQATT, SNEGSKA (reference sequence). Germline trimming cut 4 bases from V and 9 bases from J; bases unmatched to any gene: 10.

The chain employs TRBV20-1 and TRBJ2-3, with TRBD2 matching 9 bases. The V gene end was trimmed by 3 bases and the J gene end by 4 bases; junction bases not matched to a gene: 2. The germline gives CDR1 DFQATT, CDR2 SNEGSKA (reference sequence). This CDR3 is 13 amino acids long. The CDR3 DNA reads TGCAGTGCTAGTAGCGGGGGCGCAGATACGCAGTATTTT. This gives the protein CSASSGGADTQYF.

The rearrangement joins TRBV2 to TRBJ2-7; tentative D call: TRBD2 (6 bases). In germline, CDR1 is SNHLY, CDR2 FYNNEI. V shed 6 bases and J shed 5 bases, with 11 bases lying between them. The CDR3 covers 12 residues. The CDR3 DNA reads TGTGCCAGCAGGAAGACTAGAGACGAGCAGTACTTC. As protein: CASRKTRDEQYF.

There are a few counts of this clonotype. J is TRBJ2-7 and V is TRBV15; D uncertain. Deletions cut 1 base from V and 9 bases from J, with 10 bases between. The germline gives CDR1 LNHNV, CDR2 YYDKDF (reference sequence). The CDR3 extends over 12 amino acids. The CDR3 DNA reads TGTGCCACCAGCAGAGCAGGCCGAGGGCAGTACTTC. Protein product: CATSRAGRGQYF.

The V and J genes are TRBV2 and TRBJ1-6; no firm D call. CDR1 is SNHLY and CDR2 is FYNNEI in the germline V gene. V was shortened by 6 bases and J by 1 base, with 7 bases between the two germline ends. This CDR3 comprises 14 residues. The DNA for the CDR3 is TGTGCCAGCAGGAGGGATTCCTATAATTCACCCCTCCACTTT. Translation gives CASRRDSYNSPLHF. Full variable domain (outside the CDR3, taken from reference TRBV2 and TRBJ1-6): EPEVTQTPSHQVTQMGQEVILRCVPISNHLYFYWYRQILGQKVEFLVSFYNNEISEKSEIFDDQFSVERPDGSNFTLKIRSTKLEDSAMYFCASRRDSYNSPLHFGNGTRLTVT.

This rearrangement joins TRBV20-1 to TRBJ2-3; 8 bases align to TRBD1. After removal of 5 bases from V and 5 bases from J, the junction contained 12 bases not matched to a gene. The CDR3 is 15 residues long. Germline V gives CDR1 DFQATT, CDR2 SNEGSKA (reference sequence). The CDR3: CSAVDRGLFLDTQYF. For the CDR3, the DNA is TGCAGTGCTGTCGACAGGGGCCTTTTCCTAGATACGCAGTATTTT.